A single T cell receptor beta chain is shown here with its context. Its antigen remains unidentified. The source of the sample is a study of T cells after yellow fever vaccination. Germline trimming cut 6 bases from V and 4 bases from J; bases unmatched to any gene: 3. Per germline, CDR1 LNHNV and CDR2 YYDKDF (reference sequence). There are 14 residues in the CDR3. TCRdb passed the 5' RACE reads through MiXCR, listing each CDR3 protein once. The table includes tens of thousands of distinct CDR3 sequences, 7.5% to 8% detected once. Study conclusions and caveats: The secondary response was weaker, and its peak arrived faster, on day 5 versus 15. Booster samples showed a return of most primary-vaccination clones (about 97% CD4, 88% CD8). Overlap between CD4 and CD8 compartments was detected for a small share of clonotypes.

The source was CD8+ T cells sorted from PBMCs, collected on the day of the yellow fever booster vaccination. The rearrangement links TRBV15 to TRBJ2-1, with 10 bases fitting TRBD2. This clonotype was sampled from a man aged 30 to 39 who received the YFV17D yellow fever vaccine. The CDR3 sequence is CATRAGLAYNEQFF. The CDR3 bases are TGTGCCACCAGAGCGGGACTAGCGTACAATGAGCAGTTCTTC.